This is a list of T cell receptor beta chains from one sample in a study of T cell changes during pregnancy in multiple sclerosis. Generated by immunoSEQ multiplex PCR, the TCRdb table keeps only in-frame clones and is missing some. The repertoire holds 30,000 or so clones, approximately 89% seen once, with about 5.4% in the top ten. Source: CD8+ T cells from peripheral blood mononuclear cells, taken in the first trimester of pregnancy. All receptors derive from a female donor with multiple sclerosis, enrolled in a pregnancy study. CDR3s include the opening cysteine and the closing phenylalanine or tryptophan. The order of the fields is D gene, clone size, V gene, J gene, CDR3 protein, CDR3 DNA. A D gene is named only where the DNA matches it firmly. Size is omitted from some rows. Given values are once, few, many or a class for expanded clones.

>TRBD2|-|TRBV15|TRBJ2-7
CATSRPGLGFYEQYF
TGTGCCACCAGCAGGCCGGGACTAGGGTTCTACGAGCAGTACTTC
>-|-|TRBV6-4|TRBJ2-3
CASSDSREGADTQYF
TGTGCCAGCAGTGACTCGAGGGAGGGGGCAGATACGCAGTATTTT
>-|-|TRBV5-1|TRBJ1-5
CASSLLGDQPQHF
TGCGCCAGCAGCTTGTTGGGCGATCAGCCCCAGCATTTT
>TRBD2|medium-sized|TRBV10-2|TRBJ2-3
CASSEGLAGDRTQYF
TGCGCCAGCAGTGAGGGACTAGCGGGAGACCGTACGCAGTATTTT
>-|-|TRBV11-2|TRBJ2-7
CASSLEWAAKDEQYF
TGTGCCAGCAGCTTAGAGTGGGCTGCTAAGGACGAGCAGTACTTC
>TRBD2|-|TRBV5-1|TRBJ2-7
CASSLASGSYEQYF
TGCGCCAGCAGCTTGGCTAGCGGATCCTACGAGCAGTACTTC
>-|-|TRBV27|TRBJ2-7
CASSSGLLLYEQYF
TGTGCCAGCAGTTCCGGTCTTCTTCTCTACGAGCAGTACTTC
>-|-|TRBV19|TRBJ1-3
CASRNRGRSSGNTIYF
TGTGCCAGTAGAAACCGCGGCAGAAGCTCTGGAAACACCATATATTTT
>-|-|TRBV7-9|TRBJ1-5
CASSFGVAGSSRSNQPQHF
TGTGCCAGCAGCTTCGGGGTTGCGGGGTCCTCGCGGAGCAATCAGCCCCAGCATTTT
>-|-|TRBV28|TRBJ2-1
CASSFVRDPYNEQFF
TGTGCCAGCAGTTTTGTGCGGGACCCATACAATGAGCAGTTCTTC
>TRBD1|-|TRBV5-1|TRBJ2-7
CASSLVPGQGSTYEQYF
TGCGCCAGCAGCTTGGTGCCGGGACAGGGGTCCACCTACGAGCAGTACTTC
>TRBD1|medium-sized|TRBV4-1|TRBJ1-5
CASSQVTGFNQPQHF
TGCGCCAGCAGCCAAGTGACAGGGTTCAACCAGCCCCAGCATTTT
>TRBD1|few|TRBV15|TRBJ1-4
CATSMRAGGGEKLFF
TGTGCCACCAGCATGCGGGCAGGGGGAGGAGAAAAACTGTTTTTT
>-|-|TRBV5-1|TRBJ2-1
CASSSRSWDEQFF
TGCGCCAGCAGCTCTCGGAGTTGGGATGAGCAGTTCTTC
>TRBD1|few|TRBV4-1|TRBJ1-1
CASSSYQGDDTEAFF
TGCGCCAGCAGCAGCTATCAGGGGGATGACACTGAAGCTTTCTTT
>-|-|TRBV30|TRBJ2-2
CAWRGRWVNTGELFF
TGTGCCTGGAGGGGGCGATGGGTTAACACCGGGGAGCTGTTTTTT
>-|-|TRBV6-5|TRBJ2-3
CASSYGVPRTDTQYF
TGTGCCAGCAGTTACGGAGTTCCGAGGACAGATACGCAGTATTTT
>-|-|TRBV21-1|TRBJ2-1
CASSQKCSGDGYNEQFF
TGTGCCAGCAGCCAAAAATGTAGCGGGGACGGCTACAATGAGCAGTTCTTC
>TRBD2|-|TRBV10-3|TRBJ2-1
CATVAGDIREQFF
TGTGCCACCGTAGCGGGGGATATACGGGAGCAGTTCTTC
>TRBD2|-|TRBV6-5|TRBJ2-1
CASSTGGEQFF
TGTGCCAGCAGTACGGGAGGGGAGCAGTTCTTC
>-|-|TRBV14|TRBJ2-1
CASSQIWQGLSYNEQFF
TGTGCCAGCAGCCAAATTTGGCAGGGGCTTTCCTACAATGAGCAGTTCTTC
>TRBD2|-|TRBV28|TRBJ2-1
CASSLVSSGHNEQFF
TGTGCCAGCAGTTTAGTGTCTAGCGGGCACAATGAGCAGTTCTTC
>TRBD1|-|TRBV2|TRBJ1-2
CASSHPGQGNGYTF
TGTGCCAGCAGTCACCCCGGACAGGGAAACGGCTACACCTTC
>TRBD2|-|TRBV27|TRBJ2-1
CASSQLAAYNEQFF
TGTGCCAGCAGTCAACTAGCGGCTTACAATGAGCAGTTCTTC
>-|-|TRBV5-4|TRBJ1-1
CAVTGTEAFF
TGTGCTGTTACGGGCACTGAAGCTTTCTTT
>-|once|TRBV5-4|TRBJ1-1
CASSFRGGRTEAFF
TGTGCCAGCAGCTTCCGCGGGGGGCGCACTGAAGCTTTCTTT
>TRBD1|-|TRBV4-3|TRBJ2-1
CASSLHADRGWSEQFF
TGCGCCAGCAGCCTCCACGCGGACAGGGGATGGAGTGAGCAGTTCTTC
>-|-|TRBV29-1|TRBJ1-2
CSVDGLGHGYTF
TGCAGCGTTGACGGGTTAGGCCATGGCTACACCTTC
>TRBD1|few|TRBV10-1|TRBJ1-1
CASSEGQGMNTEAFF
TGCGCCAGCAGTGAGGGACAGGGGATGAACACTGAAGCTTTCTTT
>TRBD2|-|TRBV23-1|TRBJ2-3
CASSWKAGTSGRGDTQYF
TGCGCCAGCAGCTGGAAGGCCGGGACTAGCGGGAGGGGGGATACGCAGTATTTT
>-|medium-sized|TRBV5-1|TRBJ1-1
CASSLVAGAMNTEAFF
TGCGCCAGCAGCTTGGTGGCAGGGGCGATGAACACTGAAGCTTTCTTT
>TRBD1|-|TRBV28|TRBJ1-1
CASSYRGPHTEAFF
TGTGCCAGCAGTTACAGGGGGCCTCACACTGAAGCTTTCTTT
>TRBD1|-|TRBV7-8|TRBJ1-5
CASSLAPTGGDQPQHF
TGTGCCAGCAGCTTAGCGCCTACAGGGGGCGATCAGCCCCAGCATTTT
>TRBD2|-|TRBV4-2|TRBJ2-4
CASSQDSGLAGYGSKNIQYF
TGTGCCAGCAGCCAAGATTCCGGACTAGCGGGTTACGGGTCCAAAAACATTCAGTACTTC
>TRBD1|-|TRBV27|TRBJ2-7
CASSPITWTGSSYEQYF
TGTGCCAGCAGTCCTATTACCTGGACAGGGAGCTCCTACGAGCAGTACTTC
>TRBD2|-|TRBV27|TRBJ2-1
CASSIGRLAGPIDEQFF
TGTGCCAGCAGTATAGGAAGACTAGCGGGCCCTATAGATGAGCAGTTCTTC
>TRBD1|-|TRBV11-2|TRBJ1-1
CASSGRDRDTEAFF
TGTGCCAGCAGCGGGAGAGACAGGGACACTGAAGCTTTCTTT
>TRBD2|-|TRBV7-9|TRBJ2-7
CASSLAGGLSEQYF
TGTGCCAGCAGCTTAGCGGGAGGGCTTAGCGAGCAGTACTTC
>-|-|TRBV11-1|TRBJ2-7
CASSTTGRDYEQYF
TGTGCCAGCAGCACGACAGGGCGGGACTACGAGCAGTACTTC
>-|-|TRBV7-9|TRBJ2-7
CASSFRYEQYF
TGTGCCAGCAGCTTTCGCTACGAGCAGTACTTC
>TRBD1|medium-sized|TRBV19|TRBJ2-7
CASSSGTGNQGEQYF
TGTGCCAGTAGTTCGGGGACAGGGAATCAAGGCGAGCAGTACTTC
>-|-|TRBV27|TRBJ2-3
CASSLLGGRADTQYF
TGTGCCAGCAGTTTATTGGGGGGGCGGGCAGATACGCAGTATTTT
>TRBD2|-|TRBV4-1|TRBJ2-7
CASSQITSGRPFAYEQYF
TGCGCCAGCAGCCAAATAACTAGCGGGAGGCCATTTGCCTACGAGCAGTACTTC
>-|-|TRBV13|TRBJ2-5
CASSFEGATQETQYF
TGTGCCAGCAGCTTCGAAGGAGCCACCCAAGAGACCCAGTACTTC
>TRBD2|once|TRBV4-3|TRBJ2-1
CASSPAGVPQSVWNEQFF
TGCGCCAGCAGCCCTGCGGGGGTCCCCCAAAGTGTTTGGAATGAGCAGTTCTTC
>TRBD1|few|TRBV28|TRBJ1-1
CASTLGQGARTEAFF
TGTGCCAGCACCCTGGGACAGGGGGCGCGGACTGAAGCTTTCTTT
>TRBD1|medium-sized|TRBV19|TRBJ1-1
CASSIGTATEAFF
TGTGCCAGTAGTATTGGGACAGCCACTGAAGCTTTCTTT
>-|-|TRBV12-5|TRBJ1-1
CASGLETLEAFF
TGTGCTAGTGGTTTGGAAACTCTTGAAGCTTTCTTT
>TRBD1|-|TRBV7-9|TRBJ1-4
CASKEDRGFSTNEKLFF
TGTGCCAGCAAGGAGGACAGGGGTTTTTCCACTAATGAAAAACTGTTTTTT
>-|-|TRBV7-9|TRBJ1-1
CASSLGGAHTEAFF
TGTGCCAGCAGCTTAGGGGGCGCGCACACTGAAGCTTTCTTT
>-|-|TRBV5-1|TRBJ2-2
CASSFVNSLTGELFF
TGCGCCAGCAGCTTTGTTAACAGCCTCACCGGGGAGCTGTTTTTT
>TRBD1|-|TRBV12-5|TRBJ2-3
CASESQTGGSDTQYF
TGTGCTAGTGAATCTCAGACAGGGGGCTCAGATACGCAGTATTTT
>-|once|TRBV6-1|TRBJ2-6
CASSEGHPGANVLTF
TGTGCCAGCAGTGAGGGACACCCTGGGGCCAACGTCCTGACTTTC
>-|-|TRBV3-1/TRBV3-2|TRBJ2-1
CASKNEQFF
TGTGCCAGTAAAAATGAGCAGTTCTTC
>-|-|TRBV6-5|TRBJ1-2
CASSYGSSGGNGYTF
TGTGCCAGCAGTTACGGCTCGTCGGGGGGCAATGGCTACACCTTC
>-|-|TRBV19|TRBJ1-5
CASSTGMEMPQHF
TGTGCCAGTTCCACAGGGATGGAAATGCCCCAGCATTTT
>-|-|TRBV29-1|TRBJ2-2
CSVNSPNTGELFF
TGCAGCGTTAACAGTCCGAACACCGGGGAGCTGTTTTTT
>-|-|TRBV4-1|TRBJ2-3
CASSHGPGQISTDTQYF
TGCGCCAGCAGCCACGGCCCGGGACAAATTAGCACAGATACGCAGTATTTT
>TRBD1|-|TRBV10-3|TRBJ1-3
CAISVGTGKVSGNTIYF
TGTGCCATCAGTGTCGGGACAGGGAAAGTCTCTGGAAACACCATATATTTT
>-|few|TRBV6-1|TRBJ2-5
CASSEARTGLETQYF
TGTGCCAGCAGTGAAGCGCGGACGGGACTGGAGACCCAGTACTTC